What follows are 5 T cell receptor beta chains derived from one specimen sequenced in a study of response to subunit inactivated influenza vaccine. TCRdb re-analysed the RT-PCR reads in MiXCR, keeping a single row per CDR3 protein. The profile covers roughly 500,000 distinct CDR3 sequences, with 25% appearing a single time and approximately 1.9% taken by the ten largest. The material sequenced was CD4+ T cells sorted from PBMCs, taken 5 days after vaccination. These receptors were collected from a man aged 45 to 65 who received an inactivated influenza vaccine.

This chain links TRBV28 with TRBJ2-5; possibly TRBD1 for D (6 bases). Germline values: CDR1 MDHEN, CDR2 SYDVKM. Trimming pared 5 bases from V and 5 bases from J, leaving 18 bases between. This CDR3 is built from 15 residues. In DNA form, the CDR3 reads TGTGCCAGCAGTCCCCGGACAGTCCCGGTGGAGACCCAGTACTTC. Translation: CASSPRTVPVETQYF.

This clonotype was recorded a few times. The chain combines TRBV6-1 with TRBJ2-7; 11 nucleotides match TRBD1. This CDR3 is built from 13 residues. J was trimmed by 6 bases and V by 7 bases; bases with no gene match: 5. The germline V gene encodes CDR1 MNHNS and CDR2 SASEGT. The CDR3 DNA follows: TGTGCCAGCAAGGACAGGGGGCGCGGCGAGCAGTACTTC. Translation gives CASKDRGRGEQYF.

This clonotype was detected ten times or more. The chain carries TRBV5-5 and TRBJ2-7; TRBD1 is a possible D gene (6 bases). V was trimmed by 3 bases and J by 4 bases, leaving 14 bases between them. This CDR3 has 14 residues. Germline V CDR1 and CDR2: SGHKS, YYEKEE (reference sequence). The CDR3: CASSWAQQGYEQYF. The CDR3 DNA follows: TGTGCCAGCAGCTGGGCTCAACAGGGATACGAGCAGTACTTC. The whole variable domain, remainder taken from reference TRBV5-5 and TRBJ2-7, is DAGVTQSPTHLIKTRGQQVTLRCSPISGHKSVSWYQQVLGQGPQFIFQYYEKEERGRGNFPDRFSARQFPNYSSELNVNALLLGDSALYLCASSWAQQGYEQYFGPGTRLTVT.

The V call is TRBV7-2, the J call TRBJ2-1; 11 nucleotides match TRBD2. V gave up 1 base and J gave up 9 bases; unmatched junction bases: 5. This CDR3 has 15 residues. The germline V gene encodes CDR1 SGHTA and CDR2 FQGNSA. The CDR3 here is CASSLVSGGAAEQFF. DNA for the CDR3: TGTGCCAGCAGCTTAGTTAGCGGGGGGGCCGCTGAGCAGTTCTTC.

The chain employs TRBV29-1 and TRBJ2-4; D might be TRBD1 (6 bases). The CDR3 totals 13 residues. With 2 bases removed from V and 2 bases from J, the gap between germline ends came to 7 bases. Germline assignment: CDR1 SQVTM and CDR2 ANQGSEA. DNA for the CDR3: TGCAGCGTTGAACAGGGGACCAAAAACATTCAGTACTTC. The encoded protein is CSVEQGTKNIQYF.